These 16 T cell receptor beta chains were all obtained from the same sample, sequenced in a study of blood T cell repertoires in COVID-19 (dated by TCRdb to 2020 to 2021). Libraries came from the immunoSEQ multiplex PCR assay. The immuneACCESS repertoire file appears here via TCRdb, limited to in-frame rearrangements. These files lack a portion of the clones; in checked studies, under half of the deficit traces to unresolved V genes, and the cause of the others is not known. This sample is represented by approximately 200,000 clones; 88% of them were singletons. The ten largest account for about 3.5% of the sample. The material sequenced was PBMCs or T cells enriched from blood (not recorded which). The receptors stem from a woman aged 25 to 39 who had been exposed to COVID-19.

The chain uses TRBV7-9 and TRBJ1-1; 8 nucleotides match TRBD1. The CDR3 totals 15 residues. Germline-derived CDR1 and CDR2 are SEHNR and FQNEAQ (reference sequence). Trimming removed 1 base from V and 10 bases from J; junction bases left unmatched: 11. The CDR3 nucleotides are TGTGCCAGCAGCTTAGAGGACAGGGAGGGTGAACGAGCTTTCTTT. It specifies CASSLEDREGERAFF.

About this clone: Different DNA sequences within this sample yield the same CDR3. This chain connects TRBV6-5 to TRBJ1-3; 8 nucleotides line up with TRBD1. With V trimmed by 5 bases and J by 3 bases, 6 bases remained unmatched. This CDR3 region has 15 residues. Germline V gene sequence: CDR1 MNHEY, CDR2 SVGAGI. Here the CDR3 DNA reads TGTGCCAGCAGTCTAGACAGGGGTCTTGGAAACACCATATATTTT. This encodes CASSLDRGLGNTIYF.

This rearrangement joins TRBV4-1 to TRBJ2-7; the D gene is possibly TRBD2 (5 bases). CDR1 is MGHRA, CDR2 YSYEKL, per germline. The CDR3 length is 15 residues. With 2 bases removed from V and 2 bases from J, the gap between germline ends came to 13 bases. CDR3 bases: TGCGCCAGCAGCCAATCAAAGCGGAGAGCCTACGAGCAGTACTTC. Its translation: CASSQSKRRAYEQYF.

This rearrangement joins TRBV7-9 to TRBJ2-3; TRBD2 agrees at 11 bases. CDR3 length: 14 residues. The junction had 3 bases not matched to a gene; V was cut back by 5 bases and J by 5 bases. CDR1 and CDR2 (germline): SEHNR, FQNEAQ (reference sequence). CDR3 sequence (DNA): TGTGCCAGCAGCCACGGGACTAGCGGAGATACGCAGTATTTT. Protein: CASSHGTSGDTQYF.

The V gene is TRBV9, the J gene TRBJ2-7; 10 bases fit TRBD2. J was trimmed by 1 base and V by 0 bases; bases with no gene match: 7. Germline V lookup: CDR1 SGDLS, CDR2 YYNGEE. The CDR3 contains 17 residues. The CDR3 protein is CASSVGLAGEKSYEQYF. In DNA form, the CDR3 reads TGTGCCAGCAGCGTAGGACTAGCGGGTGAAAAATCCTACGAGCAGTACTTC.

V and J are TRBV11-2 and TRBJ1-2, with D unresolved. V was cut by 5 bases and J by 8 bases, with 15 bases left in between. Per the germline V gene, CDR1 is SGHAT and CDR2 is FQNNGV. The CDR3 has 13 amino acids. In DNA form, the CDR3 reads TGTGCCAGCAGCCCGAGAATGTACAGCGGCTACACCTTC. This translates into CASSPRMYSGYTF. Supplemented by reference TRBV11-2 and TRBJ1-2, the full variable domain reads EAGVAQSPRYKIIEKRQSVAFWCNPISGHATLYWYQQILGQGPKLLIQFQNNGVVDDSQLPKDRFSAERLKGVDSTLKIQPAKLEDSAVYLCASSPRMYSGYTFGSGTRLTVV.

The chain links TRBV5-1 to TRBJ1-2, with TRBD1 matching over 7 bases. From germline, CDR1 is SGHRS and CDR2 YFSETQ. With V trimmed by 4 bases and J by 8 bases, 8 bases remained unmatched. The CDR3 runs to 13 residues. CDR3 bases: TGCGCCAGCAGCACGACAGGGAAAGGCGGCTACACCTTC. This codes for CASSTTGKGGYTF.

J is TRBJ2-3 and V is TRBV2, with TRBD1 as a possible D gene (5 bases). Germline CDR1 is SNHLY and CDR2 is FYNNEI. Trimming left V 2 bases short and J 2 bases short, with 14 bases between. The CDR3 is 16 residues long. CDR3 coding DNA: TGTGCCAGCAGTGAACCAAAGGGGCAAATCACAGATACGCAGTATTTT. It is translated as CASSEPKGQITDTQYF.

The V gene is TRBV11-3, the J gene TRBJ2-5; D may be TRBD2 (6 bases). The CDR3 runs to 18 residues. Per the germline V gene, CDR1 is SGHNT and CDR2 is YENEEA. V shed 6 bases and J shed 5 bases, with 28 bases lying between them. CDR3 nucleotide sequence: TGTGCCAGCAGTCTAGAGGTGGGACGTCCGGGAGATTGGGAGACCCAGTACTTC. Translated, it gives CASSLEVGRPGDWETQYF.

CDR3 residues: CASSLLGGLALVGELFF. The CDR3 nucleotides read TGCGCCAGCAGCCTCCTTGGGGGACTAGCCTTAGTCGGGGAGCTGTTTTTT. The V call is TRBV4-1, the J call TRBJ2-2, with 9 bases that match TRBD2. This CDR3 comprises 17 residues. The germline V gene has CDR1 MGHRA and CDR2 YSYEKL. The junction had 13 bases not matched to a gene; V was cut back by 4 bases and J by 7 bases.

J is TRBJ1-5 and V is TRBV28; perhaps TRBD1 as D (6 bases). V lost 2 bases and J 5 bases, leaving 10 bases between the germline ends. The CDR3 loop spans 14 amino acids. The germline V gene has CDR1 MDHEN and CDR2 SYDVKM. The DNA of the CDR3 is TGTGCCAGCAGTTTAGTGACAGGCTATCAGCCCCAGCATTTT. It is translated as CASSLVTGYQPQHF.

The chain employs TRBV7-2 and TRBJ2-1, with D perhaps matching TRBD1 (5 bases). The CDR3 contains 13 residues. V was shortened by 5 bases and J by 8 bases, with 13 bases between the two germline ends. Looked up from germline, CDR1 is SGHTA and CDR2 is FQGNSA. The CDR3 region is CASSPPQGYEQFF. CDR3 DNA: TGTGCCAGCAGCCCCCCTCAGGGTTATGAGCAGTTCTTC. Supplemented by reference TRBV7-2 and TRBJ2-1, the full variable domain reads GAGVSQSPSNKVTEKGKDVELRCDPISGHTALYWYRQSLGQGLEFLIYFQGNSAPDKSGLPSDRFSAERTGGSVSTLTIQRTQQEDSAVYLCASSPPQGYEQFFGPGTRLTVL.

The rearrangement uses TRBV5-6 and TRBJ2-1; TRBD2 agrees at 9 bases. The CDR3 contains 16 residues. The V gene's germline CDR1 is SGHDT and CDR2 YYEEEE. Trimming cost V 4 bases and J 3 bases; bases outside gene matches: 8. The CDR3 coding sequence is TGTGCCAGCAGCCCAAGCGGGAGGTTTTTCTACAATGAGCAGTTCTTC. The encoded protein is CASSPSGRFFYNEQFF.

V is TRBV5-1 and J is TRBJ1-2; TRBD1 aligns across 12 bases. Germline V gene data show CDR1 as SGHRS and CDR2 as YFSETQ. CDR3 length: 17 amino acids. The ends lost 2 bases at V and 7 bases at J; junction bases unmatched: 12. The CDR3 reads CASSLSVPGQGAGGYTF. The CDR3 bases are TGCGCCAGCAGCTTATCCGTACCGGGACAGGGGGCAGGTGGCTACACCTTC.

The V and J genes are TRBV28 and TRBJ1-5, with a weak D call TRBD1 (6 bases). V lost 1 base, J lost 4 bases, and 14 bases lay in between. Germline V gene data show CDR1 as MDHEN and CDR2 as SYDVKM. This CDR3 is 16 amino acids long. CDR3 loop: CASSLSWTARNQPQHF. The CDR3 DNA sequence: TGTGCCAGCAGTTTATCATGGACAGCGCGTAATCAGCCCCAGCATTTT.

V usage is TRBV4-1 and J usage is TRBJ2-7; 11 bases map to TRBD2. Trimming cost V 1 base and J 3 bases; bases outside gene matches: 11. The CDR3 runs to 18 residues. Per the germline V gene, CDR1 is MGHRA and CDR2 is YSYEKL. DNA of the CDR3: TGCGCCAGCAGCCAAGTGGAACTAGCGGGAGCTTGGGGCTACGAGCAGTACTTC. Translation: CASSQVELAGAWGYEQYF.